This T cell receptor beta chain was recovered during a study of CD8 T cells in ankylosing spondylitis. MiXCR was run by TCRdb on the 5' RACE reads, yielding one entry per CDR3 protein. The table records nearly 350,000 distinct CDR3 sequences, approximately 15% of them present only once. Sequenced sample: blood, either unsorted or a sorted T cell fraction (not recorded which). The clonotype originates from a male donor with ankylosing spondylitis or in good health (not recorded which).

The chain's CDR3 is CSAQEGKETQYF. For the CDR3, the DNA is TGCAGTGCTCAAGAGGGTAAAGAGACCCAGTACTTC. The chain has TRBV20-1 and TRBJ2-5, with D perhaps matching TRBD2 (5 bases). Germline V gene lookup returns CDR1 DFQATT and CDR2 SNEGSKA (reference sequence). CDR3 length: 12 amino acids. Trimming removed 5 bases at V and 3 bases at J, with 10 bases between.